The clone carrying this T cell receptor (beta chain) showed up many times. The sample's time point: after trial treatment. Stated treatment: LDRT plus nivolumab, ipilimumab, low-dose cyclophosphamide and aspirin (RACIN trial). Donors were dosed with nivolumab and ipilimumab; they also received aspirin, low-dose cyclophosphamide and low-dose radiotherapy. Patients eligible had advanced solid tumors without tumor-infiltrating lymphocytes. This CDR3 contains 15 residues. V dropped 1 base and J dropped 4 bases, with 13 bases sitting between them. The germline V gene encodes CDR1 MNHEY and CDR2 SMNVEV (reference sequence). This record comes from a study of low-dose radiotherapy and immunotherapy resistance in tumors. Study at large: For Cohort 1, fractions of 0.5 Gy were given every 2 weeks, reaching 6.5 Gy overall. A total of 13 Gy over 26 weeks was given to Cohort 2 as 1 Gy per fraction every two weeks.

First-strand cDNA relied on TRAV- and TRBV-specific primers spanning alpha and beta chains. Both a constant-region primer and a V-primer adapter served to amplify TCRs across 15 to 25 PCR cycles. TCRdb ran MiXCR on the reads and lists one entry per CDR3 protein. Of 75,000 to 95,000 distinct CDR3 sequences in the sample, less than 25% were seen once. The material was PBMCs, obtained after low-dose radiotherapy plus immunotherapy. This clonotype was obtained from a female donor with ovarian cancer. This chain joins TRBV27 and TRBJ1-1; D not resolved. The CDR3: CASSLFPPRGTEAFF. CDR3 DNA sequence: TGTGCCAGCAGTTTATTCCCCCCTCGAGGCACTGAAGCTTTCTTT.